The 32 T cell receptor beta chains below come from one sample, sequenced in a study of cytomegalovirus exposure and HLA in healthy donors. The PCR ran on 60 Vbeta and 13 Jbeta primers. Data came from immunoSEQ multiplex PCR; TCRdb stores just in-frame clones and leaves some out. This sample has around 93,000 clones, with approximately 83% found just once. Input material: PBMCs. The receptors were gathered from a man aged 45-65 years in good health and CMV-seronegative.

This rearrangement joins TRBV2 to TRBJ2-2; perhaps TRBD2 as D (5 bases). Trimming took 4 bases from V and 5 from J, leaving 5 bases between them. The CDR3 length is 12 residues. Germline assignment: CDR1 SNHLY and CDR2 FYNNEI. The CDR3 spells CASSAGTGELFF. In DNA, the CDR3 is TGTGCCAGCAGTGCGGGGACCGGGGAGCTGTTTTTT.

The gene calls are TRBV7-3 and TRBJ2-1, with 10 bases lining up with TRBD2. Germline V gives CDR1 SGHTA, CDR2 FQGTGA. This CDR3 is 16 amino acids long. With 8 bases clipped from V and 0 bases from J, the junction kept 7 bases outside the gene matches. CDR3 region: CASASGSSSSYNEQFF. CDR3 DNA sequence: TGTGCCAGCGCTAGCGGGAGTTCTAGCTCCTACAATGAGCAGTTCTTC.

The CDR3 region is CASSLPAMGLAGGLDTQYF. CDR3 bases: TGTGCCAGCAGTTTACCTGCGATGGGACTAGCGGGAGGCTTAGATACGCAGTATTTT. The chain is built from TRBV28 and TRBJ2-3; 15 bases are a match to TRBD2. The V gene end was trimmed by 2 bases and the J gene end by 5 bases; junction bases not matched to a gene: 11. The CDR3 length is 19 residues. Per the germline V gene, CDR1 is MDHEN and CDR2 is SYDVKM. The whole variable domain, filled in from reference TRBV28 and TRBJ2-3, reads DVKVTQSSRYLVKRTGEKVFLECVQDMDHENMFWYRQDPGLGLRLIYFSYDVKMKEKGDIPEGYSVSREKKERFSLILESASTNQTSMYLCASSLPAMGLAGGLDTQYFGPGTRLTVL.

The chain couples TRBV11-2 to TRBJ2-7, with a possible D match to TRBD2 (6 bases). Looked up from germline, CDR1 is SGHAT and CDR2 is FQNNGV. V lost 5 bases and J 3 bases, leaving 11 bases between the germline ends. CDR3 length: 13 amino acids. The CDR3 nucleotides read TGTGCCAGCAGCCGGACGGACTACTACGAGCAGTACTTC. Its protein product is CASSRTDYYEQYF. The variable domain in full, with the rest retrieved from reference TRBV11-2 and TRBJ2-7, is EAGVAQSPRYKIIEKRQSVAFWCNPISGHATLYWYQQILGQGPKLLIQFQNNGVVDDSQLPKDRFSAERLKGVDSTLKIQPAKLEDSAVYLCASSRTDYYEQYFGPGTRLTVT.

This sequence joins TRBV28 and TRBJ2-7, with D possibly TRBD2 on 5 matching bases. The CDR3 loop spans 20 amino acids. Germline V CDR1 and CDR2: MDHEN, SYDVKM. V lost 4 bases and J lost 2, with 30 bases in between. CDR3 DNA sequence: TGTGCCAGCAGTTCGGTGTTCCGACACCTTGCGGGTGGTTACCCCTACGAGCAGTACTTC. This encodes CASSSVFRHLAGGYPYEQYF. Variable domain in full (rest from reference TRBV28 and TRBJ2-7): DVKVTQSSRYLVKRTGEKVFLECVQDMDHENMFWYRQDPGLGLRLIYFSYDVKMKEKGDIPEGYSVSREKKERFSLILESASTNQTSMYLCASSSVFRHLAGGYPYEQYFGPGTRLTVT.

Only one count was recorded for this clone. The chain has TRBV10-3 and TRBJ2-5; 9 nucleotides align to TRBD2. The CDR3 length is 16 residues. Germline assignment: CDR1 ENHRY and CDR2 SYGVKD. Trimming cost V 0 bases and J 5 bases; bases outside gene matches: 7. The CDR3 region is CAISESIAGVGETQYF. The CDR3 DNA follows: TGTGCCATCAGTGAGTCTATAGCGGGAGTGGGGGAGACCCAGTACTTC.

This clone was detected a few times. The V and J genes are TRBV7-8 and TRBJ2-5; 8 bases fit TRBD2. This CDR3 has 16 amino acids. CDR1 and CDR2 from the germline V gene are SGHVS and FQNEAQ. The V gene end was trimmed by 2 bases and the J gene end by 10 bases; junction bases not matched to a gene: 15. The CDR3 DNA reads as TGTGCCAGCAGCTTATTCGGTAGCGGGATTGTGGGAGGCCAGTACTTC. This gives the protein CASSLFGSGIVGGQYF. The whole variable domain, filled in from reference TRBV7-8 and TRBJ2-5, reads GAGVSQSPRYKVAKRGQDVALRCDPISGHVSLFWYQQALGQGPEFLTYFQNEAQLDKSGLPSDRFFAERPEGSVSTLKIQRTQQEDSAVYLCASSLFGSGIVGGQYFGPGTRLLVL.

This clone was seen only once. The V gene is TRBV11-3, the J gene TRBJ2-1; D unclear. The CDR3 extends over 15 amino acids. The germline V gene encodes CDR1 SGHNT and CDR2 YENEEA. V shed 4 bases and J shed 8 bases, with 18 bases lying between them. CDR3 bases: TGTGCCAGCAGCTCCACCGAGGCCTCCTTCGATGAGCAGTTCTTC. Protein sequence: CASSSTEASFDEQFF.

The chain carries TRBV5-6 and TRBJ2-5, with 9 nucleotides matching TRBD1. From germline, CDR1 is SGHDT and CDR2 YYEEEE. CDR3 length: 16 amino acids. V trimming: 4 bases; J trimming: 2 bases; junction bases outside the gene matches: 9. Here the CDR3 reads CASSPTGGPPQETQYF. DNA for the CDR3: TGTGCCAGCAGCCCCACAGGGGGCCCCCCACAAGAGACCCAGTACTTC.

This chain joins TRBV6-1 and TRBJ1-5, with D possibly matching TRBD1 (5 bases). Germline V gene lookup returns CDR1 MNHNS and CDR2 SASEGT. This CDR3 comprises 14 residues. Trimming took off 7 bases at V and 6 bases at J, with 16 bases between the two ends. CDR3 nucleotide sequence: TGTGCCAGCACCGGGGGGGGGACGCGTCAGCCCCAGCATTTT. Amino acid sequence: CASTGGGTRQPQHF.

V is TRBV6-5 and J is TRBJ2-5; D is possibly TRBD2 (5 bases). Germline-derived CDR1 and CDR2 are MNHEY and SVGAGI. The CDR3 covers 11 residues. With 2 bases removed from V and 14 bases from J, the gap between germline ends came to 12 bases. The CDR3 loop reads CASSYAGVSYF. The CDR3 nucleotides read TGTGCCAGCAGTTACGCCGGGGTTTCTTACTTC.

The genes are TRBV9 and TRBJ2-5, with a tentative D call TRBD1 (8 bases). The CDR3 contains 16 residues. Germline V gene lookup returns CDR1 SGDLS and CDR2 YYNGEE. V lost 2 bases and J lost 9, with 23 bases in between. CDR3 coding DNA: TGTGCCAGCAGCGTTACACAGGGGGGGGCGGCTGCTGCCCAGTACTTC. Its protein product is CASSVTQGGAAAAQYF.

The chain is built from TRBV5-1 and TRBJ2-7; D is perhaps TRBD1 (5 bases). This CDR3 region has 15 residues. Trimming removed 0 bases at V and 3 bases at J, with 13 bases between. The germline gives CDR1 SGHRS, CDR2 YFSETQ. The CDR3 loop reads CASSLAGSDSYEQYF. DNA for the CDR3: TGCGCCAGCAGCTTGGCCGGTAGTGACAGCTACGAGCAGTACTTC.

The V call is TRBV7-9, the J call TRBJ1-6; the match to TRBD1 covers 10 bases. After removal of 3 bases from V and 10 bases from J, the junction contained 6 bases not matched to a gene. This CDR3 spans 15 amino acids. Germline V gene sequence: CDR1 SEHNR, CDR2 FQNEAQ (reference sequence). CDR3 residues: CASSFETGGGSPLHF. The CDR3 nucleotides are TGTGCCAGCAGCTTCGAGACAGGGGGCGGGTCACCCCTCCACTTT.

Turning to this clone: Other DNA sequences in the same sample also yield this CDR3. The rearrangement joins TRBV9 to TRBJ1-1; perhaps TRBD1 as D (6 bases). This CDR3 has 13 amino acids. Trimming shortened V by 2 bases and J by 6 bases, and 11 bases separated the two germline ends. Germline V gene lookup returns CDR1 SGDLS and CDR2 YYNGEE. As DNA, the CDR3 is TGTGCCAGCAGCGTCGGAGGGGGGGCTGAAGCTTTCTTT. This sequence encodes CASSVGGGAEAFF. Based on the CDR3 plus reference TRBV9 and TRBJ1-1, the full variable domain is DSGVTQTPKHLITATGQRVTLRCSPRSGDLSVYWYQQSLDQGLQFLIQYYNGEERAKGNILERFSAQQFPDLHSELNLSSLELGDSALYFCASSVGGGAEAFFGQGTRLTVV.

The rearrangement links TRBV28 to TRBJ1-2; 9 bases line up with TRBD1. The CDR3 consists of 16 residues. Germline assignment: CDR1 MDHEN and CDR2 SYDVKM. V dropped 3 bases and J dropped 4; count of bases not matched to a gene: 9. The CDR3 loop reads CASSLPPGQGLYGYTF. The DNA for the CDR3 is TGTGCCAGCAGTTTGCCTCCGGGACAGGGACTCTATGGCTACACCTTC.

This clone has only a few counts. The chain has TRBV28 and TRBJ2-1; 9 bases are shared with TRBD1. J gave up 2 bases and V 4 bases, and 9 bases lay outside the gene matches. Germline V CDR1 and CDR2: MDHEN, SYDVKM. The CDR3 extends over 17 amino acids. CDR3 protein: CASSYPLDRGTYNEQFF. For the CDR3, the DNA is TGTGCCAGCAGTTACCCGTTGGACAGGGGTACCTACAATGAGCAGTTCTTC.

This CDR3 reads CASSTGTANYGYTF. The CDR3 DNA reads as TGCGCCAGCAGCACCGGGACTGCAAACTATGGCTACACCTTC. V and J are TRBV5-1 and TRBJ1-2, with TRBD1 as a possible D gene (5 bases). Per germline, CDR1 SGHRS and CDR2 YFSETQ. Between the trimmed V and J ends, which lost 4 bases and 2 bases, there was a span of 12 bases. The CDR3 totals 14 residues.

This chain uses TRBV6-1 with TRBJ1-5; tentatively, D is TRBD1 (5 bases). CDR3 size: 14 residues. CDR1 MNHNS and CDR2 SASEGT come from the germline V gene. Trimming took off 2 bases at V and 9 bases at J, with 14 bases between the two ends. CDR3 sequence reads: CASSETTAGRPQHF. CDR3 bases: TGTGCCAGCAGTGAAACGACAGCTGGAAGGCCCCAGCATTTT.

The count of this clone is one. The V call is TRBV20-1, the J call TRBJ2-5, with TRBD1 matching over 7 bases. CDR1 and CDR2 from the germline V gene are DFQATT and SNEGSKA (reference sequence). CDR3 length: 11 amino acids. The CDR3 region has the DNA TGCAGCGCTGACAGGGCGAAGACCCAGTACTTC. Protein sequence: CSADRAKTQYF.

This clone was seen only a few times. This chain uses TRBV7-8 with TRBJ1-4, with TRBD1 matching 8 bases. V lost 5 bases, J lost 1 base, and 3 bases stayed unmatched. Germline-derived CDR1 and CDR2 are SGHVS and FQNEAQ. This CDR3 has 15 residues. DNA of the CDR3: TGTGCCAGCAGCACCACAGGGGGAACTAATGAAAAACTGTTTTTT. Protein product: CASSTTGGTNEKLFF.

The genes are TRBV6-1 and TRBJ2-1, with 7 positions matching TRBD1. The CDR3 is 14 amino acids. The germline V gene has CDR1 MNHNS and CDR2 SASEGT. Trimming removed 4 bases from V and 4 bases from J; junction bases left unmatched: 4. CDR3 amino acids: CASSGGTAYNEQFF. DNA of the CDR3: TGTGCCAGCAGTGGAGGGACAGCTTACAATGAGCAGTTCTTC.

CDR3 DNA sequence: TGTGCCAGCAGCTCAGGAGGGGTCGTAGATGGCTACACCTTC. Translated: CASSSGGVVDGYTF. The chain has TRBV5-4 and TRBJ1-2, with D maybe TRBD1 (5 bases). V was trimmed by 3 bases and J by 6 bases, leaving 15 bases between them. CDR1 and CDR2 (germline): SGHNT, YYREEE (reference sequence). This CDR3 is 14 amino acids long. Filled out from reference TRBV5-4 and TRBJ1-2, the complete variable domain reads ETGVTQSPTHLIKTRGQQVTLRCSSQSGHNTVSWYQQALGQGPQFIFQYYREEENGRGNFPPRFSGLQFPNYSSELNVNALELDDSALYLCASSSGGVVDGYTFGSGTRLTVV.

The CDR3 sequence is CASSEGVGIAGEYEQYF. As DNA, the CDR3 is TGTGCCAGCAGTGAAGGGGTTGGGATAGCGGGAGAGTACGAGCAGTACTTC. The rearrangement links TRBV2 to TRBJ2-5; 9 bases are shared with TRBD2. The tail of the sequence fits TRBJ2-7 better, so the J call may be wrong. The CDR3 has 17 residues. The germline CDR1 and CDR2 sequences are SNHLY and FYNNEI.

V usage is TRBV30 and J usage is TRBJ2-5; 7 positions match TRBD1. The V gene end was trimmed by 4 bases and the J gene end by 4 bases; junction bases not matched to a gene: 9. Per the germline V gene, CDR1 is GTSNPN and CDR2 is SVGIG (reference sequence). The CDR3 extends over 14 amino acids. Written as DNA, the CDR3 is TGTGCCTGGAACAGGGGCAGTTGGACAGAGACCCAGTACTTC. This codes for CAWNRGSWTETQYF.

In DNA, the CDR3 is TGTGCCAGCAGTGTTAACAGGGCTAATGAAAAACTGTTTTTT. Translated, it gives CASSVNRANEKLFF. J is TRBJ1-4 and V is TRBV2, with D perhaps matching TRBD1 (6 bases). The CDR3 is 14 amino acids. Deletions cut 4 bases from V and 3 bases from J, with 9 bases between. CDR1 and CDR2 from the germline V gene are SNHLY and FYNNEI.

This chain joins TRBV27 and TRBJ2-7; no clear D. With 6 bases removed from V and 0 bases from J, the gap between germline ends came to 9 bases. Germline-derived CDR1 and CDR2 are MNHEY and SMNVEV (reference sequence). The CDR3 runs to 13 residues. This chain's CDR3 is CASSRPLSYEQYF. In nucleotides, the CDR3 is TGTGCCAGCAGCCGTCCCCTCTCCTACGAGCAGTACTTC.

The chain carries TRBV4-3 and TRBJ2-2; D possibly corresponds to TRBD2 (6 bases). Germline V gives CDR1 LGHNA, CDR2 YSLEER. Trimming stripped 4 bases from V and 2 bases from J, with 8 bases between. The CDR3 consists of 14 residues. CDR3 protein: CASSLAVNTGELFF. In DNA form, the CDR3 reads TGCGCCAGCAGCCTAGCGGTAAACACCGGGGAGCTGTTTTTT.

The genes are TRBV7-2 and TRBJ2-3, with 7 positions matching TRBD2. Germline-derived CDR1 and CDR2 are SGHTA and FQGNSA. The V gene end was trimmed by 5 bases and the J gene end by 2 bases; junction bases not matched to a gene: 4. CDR3 length: 14 residues. CDR3 protein: CASSPTSVTDTQYF. The CDR3 nucleotides read TGTGCCAGCAGCCCAACTAGCGTCACAGATACGCAGTATTTT.

The rearrangement joins TRBV19 to TRBJ2-6, with 12 bases matching TRBD2. Germline assignment: CDR1 LNHDA and CDR2 SQIVND (reference sequence). The ends lost 3 bases at V and 2 bases at J; junction bases unmatched: 5. The CDR3 sequence is 18 residues long. CDR3 DNA sequence: TGTGCCAGTAGTATCTCTAGCGGGAGGGCCCCTGGGGCCAACGTCCTGACTTTC. Protein sequence: CASSISSGRAPGANVLTF.

This rearrangement joins TRBV5-1 to TRBJ1-2; 7 bases are a match to TRBD1. The CDR3 spans 16 residues. Trimming took 3 bases from V and 7 from J; bases not matched to a gene: 15. Per the germline V gene, CDR1 is SGHRS and CDR2 is YFSETQ. CDR3 residues: CASSYRQGLGESGYTF. DNA of the CDR3: TGCGCCAGCAGCTACCGACAGGGTTTAGGTGAGTCTGGCTACACCTTC. The full variable domain, in which reference TRBV5-1 and TRBJ1-2 provide the parts outside the CDR3, is KAGVTQTPRYLIKTRGQQVTLSCSPISGHRSVSWYQQTPGQGLQFLFEYFSETQRNKGNFPGRFSGRQFSNSRSEMNVSTLELGDSALYLCASSYRQGLGESGYTFGSGTRLTVV.

The rearrangement links TRBV5-1 to TRBJ2-3; D gene unclear. Deletions cut 0 bases from V and 4 bases from J, with 21 bases between. The CDR3 has 18 residues. In germline, CDR1 is SGHRS, CDR2 YFSETQ. CDR3 bases: TGCGCCAGCAGCTTGGACGAAATTTTCGGGTCATCCGCAGATACGCAGTATTTT. Protein product: CASSLDEIFGSSADTQYF.